One sample yielded the 25 T cell receptor beta chains listed below, sequenced in a study of T cells in Graves' hyperthyroidism and ophthalmopathy. Amplified TCR beta CDR3 regions derived from RNA transcripts. The primer set for the first-round RT-PCR of the TCR CDR3 was HTBI. TCRdb used MiXCR to reprocess the multiplex PCR reads, holding one entry per CDR3 protein. Of 250,000 to 300,000 distinct CDR3 sequences detected, roughly 19% appear once; the ten largest clones hold roughly 39%. Sequences were obtained from blood. Every receptor here comes from a man in his fifties with Graves' ophthalmopathy.

This clonotype was observed at least ten times. The V call is TRBV9, the J call TRBJ2-1; TRBD2 matches at 11 bases. V gave up 1 base and J gave up 6 bases; unmatched junction bases: 6. CDR1 is SGDLS, CDR2 YYNGEE, per germline. This CDR3 is 16 amino acids long. CDR3 region: CASSVLGTSGSNEQFF. CDR3 nucleotide sequence: TGTGCCAGCAGCGTACTGGGGACTAGCGGTTCCAATGAGCAGTTCTTC.

This clonotype showed up many times. This chain joins TRBV7-9 and TRBJ1-2; D call uncertain. CDR3 length equals 16 residues. Trimming shortened V by 2 bases and J by 2 bases, and 15 bases separated the two germline ends. Germline V lookup: CDR1 SEHNR, CDR2 FQNEAQ (reference sequence). The CDR3 region is CASSLSAGHANYGYTF. CDR3 coding DNA: TGTGCCAGCAGCTTAAGTGCAGGCCACGCGAACTATGGCTACACCTTC.

This clonotype was detected only a few times. The genes are TRBV28 and TRBJ1-6; D is undetermined. The ends were cut back, 6 bases at V and 9 bases at J, with 12 bases in the middle. The CDR3 has 13 residues. Germline CDR1 MDHEN, CDR2 SYDVKM. The CDR3 protein is CASSSPGSSPLHF. CDR3 sequence (DNA): TGTGCCAGCAGCTCCCCCGGATCTTCACCCCTCCACTTT.

This clonotype was counted between two and nine times. J is TRBJ2-7 and V is TRBV5-1; a weak D match, TRBD1 (6 bases). The germline V gene has CDR1 SGHRS and CDR2 YFSETQ. V lost 3 bases, J lost 2 bases, and 15 bases lay in between. The CDR3 is 15 amino acids. CDR3 bases: TGCGCCAGCAGCTGGGGGACAAGGGGCCCCTACGAGCAGTACTTC. Encoded protein: CASSWGTRGPYEQYF.

This clonotype was seen repeatedly, ten times or more. This chain connects TRBV11-2 to TRBJ2-3, with 12 positions matching TRBD2. Losses at the gene ends were 3 bases for V and 2 bases for J; bases not matched to a gene: 6. The germline V gene has CDR1 SGHAT and CDR2 FQNNGV. The CDR3 has 17 residues. CDR3 nucleotides: TGTGCCAGCAGCTTGAAGACTAGCGGGAGTCCCACAGATACGCAGTATTTT. Residues: CASSLKTSGSPTDTQYF.

The sample holds a few counts of this clonotype. The chain uses TRBV29-1 and TRBJ1-1, with D possibly being TRBD1 (6 bases). The V gene lost 4 bases and the J gene lost 11 bases, with 23 bases spanning the gap. Germline-derived CDR1 and CDR2 are SQVTM and ANQGSEA. This CDR3 is built from 14 residues. Written as DNA, the CDR3 is TGCAGCGTTGCTTCTGAGGGGGTCGTTCCGGGGGCTTTCTTT. The encoded protein is CSVASEGVVPGAFF.

This clonotype was counted many times. J is TRBJ2-7 and V is TRBV5-1; either TRBD1 or TRBD2 may fit D (5 bases each). The CDR3 has 14 residues. The germline V gene has CDR1 SGHRS and CDR2 YFSETQ. Trimming took 0 bases from V and 6 from J, leaving 13 bases between them. CDR3 sequence reads: CASSLAQGRAEQYF. The CDR3 DNA reads TGCGCCAGCAGCTTGGCGCAGGGACGCGCCGAGCAGTACTTC.

The chain employs TRBV20-1 and TRBJ2-5, with 8 positions matching TRBD2. Trimming cost V 7 bases and J 4 bases; bases outside gene matches: 14. Germline V gene sequence: CDR1 DFQATT, CDR2 SNEGSKA (reference sequence). CDR3 length: 15 amino acids. For the CDR3, the DNA is TGCAGTGTATCCCCATTAAGCGGGAGAGGAGAGACCCAGTACTTC. It translates to CSVSPLSGRGETQYF.

This clonotype was counted only a few times. The V and J genes are TRBV10-3 and TRBJ1-5, with 9 bases identical to TRBD1. The junction had 12 bases not matched to a gene; V was cut back by 3 bases and J by 6 bases. Germline V gene data show CDR1 as ENHRY and CDR2 as SYGVKD. There are 17 residues in the CDR3. The CDR3, as DNA: TGTGCCATCAGTGATTCCTCCGGGACAGGGTGGACTCAGCCCCAGCATTTT. Amino acid sequence: CAISDSSGTGWTQPQHF.

As regards this clonotype: No DNA is shown, since the ends of the CDR3 on it are uncertain; the CDR3 is the one TCRdb lists. The chain has TRBV20-1 and TRBJ1-3. The length of the CDR3 is 23 amino acids, counting both ends. Germline CDR1 DFQATT, CDR2 SNEGSKA (reference sequence). CDR3 region: CSARARGSGGYYEQYFGPDTIYF.

This clonotype was detected ten times or more. The rearrangement uses TRBV20-1 and TRBJ2-7, with D unclear. The germline CDR1 and CDR2 sequences are DFQATT and SNEGSKA (reference sequence). The V gene lost 0 bases and the J gene lost 6 bases, with 15 bases spanning the gap. CDR3 size: 14 residues. DNA for the CDR3: TGCAGTGCTAGAGATTTCCAACGGACGTTCGAGCAGTACTTC. This encodes CSARDFQRTFEQYF.

This clonotype was seen at least ten times. The chain is built from TRBV5-1 and TRBJ2-1; D not certain. This CDR3 has 14 residues. CDR1 is SGHRS, CDR2 YFSETQ, per germline. V shed 2 bases and J shed 4 bases, with 10 bases lying between them. The CDR3 reads CASSFGVPYNEQFF. For the CDR3, the DNA is TGCGCCAGCAGCTTTGGGGTCCCTTACAATGAGCAGTTCTTC.

In its sample, this clonotype was seen a few times. J is TRBJ2-7 and V is TRBV5-8; 13 bases align to TRBD2. Trimming at V came to 3 bases and at J to 4 bases, leaving 7 bases not matched to a gene. Germline V gene sequence: CDR1 SGHTS, CDR2 YDEGEE. The CDR3 sequence is 16 residues long. The CDR3 DNA reads as TGTGCCAGCAGCTACCGGACTAGCGGGAGATGGTACGAGCAGTACTTC. Protein sequence: CASSYRTSGRWYEQYF.

This clonotype showed up many times. This chain links TRBV2 with TRBJ2-4, with 9 bases identical to TRBD1. Germline V gene sequence: CDR1 SNHLY, CDR2 FYNNEI. The length of the CDR3 is 17 residues. After removal of 4 bases from V and 0 bases from J, the junction contained 7 bases not matched to a gene. CDR3 in DNA: TGTGCCAGCAGTGGGTCCGGACAGGGGATAGCCAAAAACATTCAGTACTTC. Translation gives CASSGSGQGIAKNIQYF.

This clonotype was picked up many times. This chain joins TRBV2 and TRBJ2-3; 10 nucleotides line up with TRBD2. The V gene's germline CDR1 is SNHLY and CDR2 FYNNEI. V shed 6 bases and J 4 bases; nucleotides not matched to a gene: 10. This CDR3 has 16 residues. The CDR3 loop is CASSASGRALSDTQYF. The CDR3 DNA reads TGTGCCAGCAGCGCGAGCGGGAGGGCCTTATCAGATACGCAGTATTTT. The full variable domain, with the rest looked up from reference TRBV2 and TRBJ2-3, is EPEVTQTPSHQVTQMGQEVILRCVPISNHLYFYWYRQILGQKVEFLVSFYNNEISEKSEIFDDQFSVERPDGSNFTLKIRSTKLEDSAMYFCASSASGRALSDTQYFGPGTRLTVL.

Comments on this clonotype: A much larger clone sits a single nucleotide away, making a read error possible. The rearrangement uses TRBV30 and TRBJ1-2, with TRBD1 matching over 9 bases. Germline-derived CDR1 and CDR2 are GTSNPN and SVGIG (reference sequence). The V segment lost 3 bases and the J segment 7 bases; nucleotides outside the gene matches: 0. The CDR3 has 11 residues. The CDR3 loop reads CAWRDRGGYTF. The CDR3, as DNA: TGTGCCTGGAGGGACAGGGGTGGCTACACCTTC.

The rearrangement joins TRBV30 to TRBJ2-7; the D is unclear. Germline CDR1 and CDR2: GTSNPN and SVGIG (reference sequence). This CDR3 region has 14 residues. V was clipped by 0 bases and J by 4 bases, with 13 bases between them. As DNA, the CDR3 is TGTGCCTGGAGTGTACGTGTTACCCCTTACGAGCAGTACTTC. Translating it yields CAWSVRVTPYEQYF.

The CDR3 bases are TGTGCCAGCAGCGTCGTAGCGGGAGCCACCGGGGAGCTGTTTTTT. It yields the protein CASSVVAGATGELFF. V and J are TRBV9 and TRBJ2-2; 9 nucleotides match TRBD2. The CDR3 length is 15 residues. V lost 2 bases, J lost 4 bases, and 3 bases stayed unmatched. In germline, CDR1 is SGDLS, CDR2 YYNGEE.

Many counts were recorded for this clonotype. The V gene is TRBV2, the J gene TRBJ2-1; D might be TRBD2 (5 bases). Looked up from germline, CDR1 is SNHLY and CDR2 is FYNNEI. V lost 7 bases and J lost 9, with 16 bases in between. The CDR3 is 13 residues long. CDR3 residues: CASISSSLSEQFF. CDR3 DNA: TGTGCCAGCATATCTAGCTCGCTCAGTGAGCAGTTCTTC.

Ten or more counts support this clonotype. V usage is TRBV11-2 and J usage is TRBJ2-5; 7 nucleotides line up with TRBD1. CDR3 length: 15 residues. CDR1 is SGHAT, CDR2 FQNNGV, per germline. With V trimmed by 1 base and J by 5 bases, 7 bases remained unmatched. The CDR3 DNA sequence: TGTGCCAGCAGCTTAGTCCCGACAGGGAAGGAGACCCAGTACTTC. It yields the protein CASSLVPTGKETQYF.

The chain combines TRBV10-1 with TRBJ2-7; no firm D call. The V and J ends lost 4 bases and 6 bases respectively, with 7 bases between them. The CDR3 runs to 11 residues. Germline V gene sequence: CDR1 WNHNN, CDR2 SYGVQD (reference sequence). The CDR3 reads CASSGPVEQYF. CDR3 bases: TGCGCCAGCAGTGGCCCAGTCGAGCAGTACTTC.

This clonotype was found a few times. The chain uses TRBV2 and TRBJ1-4; D is unclear. Trimming removed 4 bases from V and 0 bases from J, with 18 bases in between. Germline CDR1 reads SNHLY; CDR2 reads FYNNEI. The CDR3 covers 18 residues. CDR3 DNA sequence: TGTGCCAGCAGTGTCTTGCCAAGTCAAACTGCAACTAATGAAAAACTGTTTTTT. It yields the protein CASSVLPSQTATNEKLFF. Drawing the rest from reference TRBV2 and TRBJ1-4, the complete variable domain is EPEVTQTPSHQVTQMGQEVILRCVPISNHLYFYWYRQILGQKVEFLVSFYNNEISEKSEIFDDQFSVERPDGSNFTLKIRSTKLEDSAMYFCASSVLPSQTATNEKLFFGSGTQLSVL.

To note about this clonotype: One end of the junction does not line up with germline, which may come from a read error. The rearrangement uses TRBV3-1 and TRBJ2-1; 9 bases map to TRBD1. Germline V lookup: CDR1 LGHDT, CDR2 YNNKEL (reference sequence). The CDR3 sequence is 16 residues long. Written as DNA, the CDR3 is TGTGCCAGCAGCCAGTACGGGACAGGGTCCTACAATGAGCAGCTCTTC. It specifies CASSQYGTGSYNEQLF.

The genes are TRBV20-1 and TRBJ2-1; a possible D gene is TRBD2 (6 bases). V shed 0 bases and J shed 4 bases, with 16 bases lying between them. The CDR3 runs 16 residues. Germline CDR1 reads DFQATT; CDR2 reads SNEGSKA (reference sequence). CDR3 sequence: CSAREPGAGFYNEQFF. In DNA form, the CDR3 reads TGCAGTGCTAGAGAGCCAGGAGCGGGCTTTTACAATGAGCAGTTCTTC.

Note on this clonotype: A much larger clone differs by one base, so this may be a read error. CDR3 residues: CASSRERETQYF. In DNA form, the CDR3 reads TGTGCCAGCAGTAGGGAACGAGAGACCCAGTACTTC. The V and J genes are TRBV11-2 and TRBJ2-5; D uncertain. This CDR3 is built from 12 residues. Trimming took 6 bases from V and 4 from J, leaving 9 bases between them. Germline V lookup: CDR1 SGHAT, CDR2 FQNNGV.